These T cell receptor beta chains were read from a single sample in a study of shared clonotypes between healthy human individuals. TCRdb's table, derived via immunoSEQ multiplex PCR, lists solely in-frame clones and lacks some. The table shows about half a million clones, with roughly 77% occurring only once. Sequenced: PBMCs. These receptor sequences come from a woman aged 40 to 50 in good health. Some clones in this sample may be carry-over from other donors' samples. The CDR3 runs from the conserved cysteine through the conserved F or W.

CDR3 | V
CASTPRGAAYEQYF | TRBV28
CASSQEGRGYTF | TRBV4-1
CASSTRTGDNEKLFF | TRBV28
CASSRTQGSSTVEQFF | TRBV4-2
CAWSVFDTQYF | TRBV30
CASSIRDRGYYEQYF | TRBV5-6
CSVAAGPTQPQHF | TRBV29-1
CASRSIRGHHF | TRBV19
CASSPRSGRPWGEQYF | TRBV7-8
CASTDRAKATNEKLFF | TRBV19
CASSEGTVYGYTF | TRBV2
CASTEEGWPTDTQYF | TRBV5-1
CASSLGLGQGTYEQYF | TRBV28
CASSLTPEETQYF | TRBV5-1
CSVALHKRSNTGELFF | TRBV29-1
CASSDSASGDTGELFF | TRBV6-4
CASSLQGANTEAFF | TRBV5-1
CASSYNPGTGGTDTQYF | TRBV18
CASSDRGEGTGELFF | TRBV6-4
CASSLRVGYNNEQFF | TRBV7-8
CAIRASGGSEQYF | TRBV10-3
CASSLYTSAYEQYF | TRBV7-2
CAWSVLSDEKLFF | TRBV30
CASSQRITGTEAFF | TRBV11-2
CASSTPPGGKVTQYF | TRBV28
CASTIGGRHEKLFF | TRBV28
CASSDGGGNQPQHF | TRBV6-4
CASSLGQGSEAFF | TRBV5-1
CASSAEGYTGELFF | TRBV11-3
CASSTEMNTEAFF | TRBV6-1
CASSYRQGPPTEAFF | TRBV6-5
CSAQGNEQYF | TRBV20-1
CASSRGTEFHEQFF | TRBV28
CASSLGGDSYEQYF | TRBV7-8
CASSPRTHDLLGGYTF | TRBV9
CASSLVQASSYEQYF | TRBV7-3
CASSAQYNEQFF | TRBV9
CASRGQYEQYF | TRBV5-1
CASSSTRDSMNTEAFF | TRBV7-3
CAWITGSNQPQHF | TRBV30
CASSLVGGDTQYF | TRBV7-2
CASSLGIAGESGELFF | TRBV28
CASSMTGGIYEQYF | TRBV11-1